The clone carrying this T cell receptor beta chain was seen ten or more times. Antigen unknown. This entry is derived from a study of CD8 T cells in ankylosing spondylitis. Study outcomes and limitations: Roughly eight highly homologous variants formed a TCR beta motif that appeared characteristic of ankylosing spondylitis blood.

From germline, CDR1 is SGHRS and CDR2 YFSETQ. V was clipped by 0 bases and J by 7 bases, with 13 bases between them. The CDR3 consists of 14 residues. TCRdb used MiXCR to reprocess the 5' RACE reads, holding one entry per CDR3 protein. This repertoire shows some 800,000 distinct CDR3 sequences, 10% to 15% found once; its top ten account for approximately 0.46%. This sequence originates from a male donor with ankylosing spondylitis. The sample consisted of blood, either unsorted or a sorted T cell fraction (not recorded which). The chain uses TRBV5-1 and TRBJ1-1, with D maybe TRBD1 (5 bases). CDR3 nucleotide sequence: TGCGCCAGCAGCTTGGATAGGGGCCGCAGTGAAGCTTTCTTT. Amino acid sequence: CASSLDRGRSEAFF. The variable domain in full, completed from reference TRBV5-1 and TRBJ1-1, reads KAGVTQTPRYLIKTRGQQVTLSCSPISGHRSVSWYQQTPGQGLQFLFEYFSETQRNKGNFPGRFSGRQFSNSRSEMNVSTLELGDSALYLCASSLDRGRSEAFFGQGTRLTVV.